This TCR beta chain was observed in a study of brain T cells in children with intractable seizures. Study outcomes and limitations: Pre- and post-surgery blood differed in depth, so pre-surgery absences may be undersampling. Patients' HCMV serostatus was unknown; virus specificity rests on CDR3 similarity alone.

Concerning this clone itself: Antigen: not known.

Some clones are missing from TCRdb's copy, which holds only in-frame ones; the method was immunoSEQ multiplex PCR. The sample gives under 150,000 clones, 85% to 95% of which show up once; 3.8% is in the top ten. The CDR3 is made up of 13 amino acids. V was pared by 5 bases and J by 9 bases, with 17 bases between. The sequenced cases were selected for having the highest brain T cell transcript signatures. Patients received at least one anti-epileptic drug before surgery. The source of this sequence is a boy in the first two years of life with hemimegalencephaly and intractable seizures. The chain employs TRBV12-3 or TRBV12-4 and TRBJ2-7; perhaps TRBD2 as D (5 bases). The sequences come from peripheral blood, collected at surgery. In DNA, the CDR3 is TGTGCCAGCAGTGTGGCCCCCGGACTTCGGCAGTACTTC. The encoded protein is CASSVAPGLRQYF.